This T cell receptor (beta chain) was sequenced during a study of blood T cell repertoires in COVID-19. Study information: From T cells, B-cell-depleted T cells, or PBMCs came the material, which was cDNA or gDNA.

The V gene's germline CDR1 is SQVTM and CDR2 ANQGSEA. V shed 7 bases and J shed 3 bases, with 19 bases lying between them. There are 14 residues in the CDR3. Across 20 to 25 US areas, participants ranged in age from about 18 to 90 years. TCRdb keeps only in-frame clones here, not all; method: immunoSEQ multiplex PCR. The sample includes about 170,000 clones, 83% of them seen just once. This sequence was found in a woman aged 45-65 years in a cohort exposed to, infected with or recovered from COVID-19 (not recorded which). The V call is TRBV29-1, the J call TRBJ2-7; weak D call: TRBD1 (6 bases). The sample was PBMCs or T cells enriched from blood (not recorded which). CDR3 protein: CSAARDNGLYEQYF. The CDR3 region has the DNA TGCAGCGCCGCACGGGACAACGGCCTCTACGAGCAGTACTTC.